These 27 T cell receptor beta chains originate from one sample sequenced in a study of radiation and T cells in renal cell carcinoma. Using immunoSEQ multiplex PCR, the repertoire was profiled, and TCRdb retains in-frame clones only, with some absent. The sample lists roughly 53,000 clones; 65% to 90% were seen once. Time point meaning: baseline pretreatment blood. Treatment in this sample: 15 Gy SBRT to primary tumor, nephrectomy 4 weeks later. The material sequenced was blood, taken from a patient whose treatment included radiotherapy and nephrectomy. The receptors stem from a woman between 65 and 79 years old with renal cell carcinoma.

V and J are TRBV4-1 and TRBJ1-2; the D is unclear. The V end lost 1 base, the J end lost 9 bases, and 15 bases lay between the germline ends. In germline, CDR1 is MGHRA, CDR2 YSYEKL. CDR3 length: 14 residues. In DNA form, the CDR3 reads TGCGCCAGCAGCCAAGCGCCGGGCCTCGTGAGCTACACCTTC. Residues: CASSQAPGLVSYTF.

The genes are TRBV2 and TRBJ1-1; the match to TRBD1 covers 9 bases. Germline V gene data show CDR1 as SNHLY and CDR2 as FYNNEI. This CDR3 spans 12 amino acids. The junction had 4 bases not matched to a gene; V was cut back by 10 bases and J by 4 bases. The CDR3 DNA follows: TGTGCCATCAAACAGGGGGCCACTGAAGCTTTCTTT. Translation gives CAIKQGATEAFF.

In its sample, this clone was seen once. CDR3 DNA: TGTGCCAGCAGCATGAAGAGGGGATACGAGCAGTACTTC. Its translation is CASSMKRGYEQYF. The chain employs TRBV5-8 and TRBJ2-7; D may be TRBD1 or TRBD2 (5 bases each). V lost 4 bases and J 4 bases, leaving 12 bases between the germline ends. CDR3 length: 13 residues. Germline lookup yields CDR1 SGHTS and CDR2 YDEGEE. The complete variable domain, with remaining parts taken from reference TRBV5-8 and TRBJ2-7, reads EAGVTQSPTHLIKTRGQQATLRCSPISGHTSVYWYQQALGLGLQFLLWYDEGEERNRGNFPPRFSGRQFPNYSSELNVNALELEDSALYLCASSMKRGYEQYFGPGTRLTVT.

CDR3 amino acids: CASSGLAGEYEQYF. CDR3 DNA: TGTGCCAGCAGCGGACTAGCGGGGGAGTACGAGCAGTACTTC. The chain uses TRBV2 and TRBJ2-7; 13 bases fit TRBD2. Germline trimming cut 6 bases from V and 4 bases from J; bases unmatched to any gene: 3. The germline CDR1 and CDR2 sequences are SNHLY and FYNNEI. There are 14 residues in the CDR3.

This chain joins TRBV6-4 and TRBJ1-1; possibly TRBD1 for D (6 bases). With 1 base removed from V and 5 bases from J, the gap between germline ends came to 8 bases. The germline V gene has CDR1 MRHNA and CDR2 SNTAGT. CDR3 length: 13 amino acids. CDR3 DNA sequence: TGTGCCAGCAGTGACTACACAGGGACTGAAGCTTTCTTT. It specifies CASSDYTGTEAFF.

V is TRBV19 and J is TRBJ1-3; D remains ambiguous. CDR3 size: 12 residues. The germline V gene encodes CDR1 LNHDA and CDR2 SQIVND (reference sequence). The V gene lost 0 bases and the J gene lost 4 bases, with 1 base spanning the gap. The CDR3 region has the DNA TGTGCCAGTAGTATAGAAGGAAACACCATATATTTT. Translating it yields CASSIEGNTIYF.

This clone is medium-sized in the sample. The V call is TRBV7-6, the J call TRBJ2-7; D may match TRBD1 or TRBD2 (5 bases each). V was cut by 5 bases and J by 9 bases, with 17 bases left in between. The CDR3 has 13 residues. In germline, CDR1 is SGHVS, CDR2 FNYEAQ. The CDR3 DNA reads TGTGCCAGCAGCGCAACCGGGACCGCGGGGCAGTACTTC. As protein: CASSATGTAGQYF.

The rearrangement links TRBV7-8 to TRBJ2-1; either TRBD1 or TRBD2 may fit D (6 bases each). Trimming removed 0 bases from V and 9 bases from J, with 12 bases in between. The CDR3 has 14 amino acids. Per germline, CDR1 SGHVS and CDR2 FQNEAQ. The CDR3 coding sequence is TGTGCCAGCAGCTTAGCGATGGGGGGCGGTGAGCAGTTCTTC. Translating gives CASSLAMGGGEQFF.

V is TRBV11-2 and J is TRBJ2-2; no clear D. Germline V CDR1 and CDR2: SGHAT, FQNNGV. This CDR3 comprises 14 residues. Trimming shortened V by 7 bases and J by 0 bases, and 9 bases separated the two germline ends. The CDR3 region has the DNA TGTGCCAGCAAGGAGCACTCGAACACCGGGGAGCTGTTTTTT. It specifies CASKEHSNTGELFF.

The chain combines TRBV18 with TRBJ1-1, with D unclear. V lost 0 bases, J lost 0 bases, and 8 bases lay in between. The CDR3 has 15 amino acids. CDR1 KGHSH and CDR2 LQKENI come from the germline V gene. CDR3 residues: CASSPPSLVNTEAFF. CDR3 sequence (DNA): TGTGCCAGCTCACCACCTAGCCTAGTGAACACTGAAGCTTTCTTT.

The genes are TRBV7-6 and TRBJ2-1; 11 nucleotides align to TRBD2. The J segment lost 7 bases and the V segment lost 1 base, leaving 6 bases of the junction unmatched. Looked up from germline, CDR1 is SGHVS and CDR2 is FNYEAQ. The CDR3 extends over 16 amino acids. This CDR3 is CASSLVLAGGANEQFF. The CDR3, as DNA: TGTGCCAGCAGCTTAGTCCTAGCGGGAGGTGCAAATGAGCAGTTCTTC.

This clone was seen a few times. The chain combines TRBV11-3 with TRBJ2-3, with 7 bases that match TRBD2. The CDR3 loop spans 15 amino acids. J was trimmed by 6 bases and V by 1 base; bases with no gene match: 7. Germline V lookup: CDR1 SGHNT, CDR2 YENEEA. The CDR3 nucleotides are TGTGCCAGCAGCTTAGGGGCGGGAGAACCCGATACGCAGTATTTT. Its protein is CASSLGAGEPDTQYF.

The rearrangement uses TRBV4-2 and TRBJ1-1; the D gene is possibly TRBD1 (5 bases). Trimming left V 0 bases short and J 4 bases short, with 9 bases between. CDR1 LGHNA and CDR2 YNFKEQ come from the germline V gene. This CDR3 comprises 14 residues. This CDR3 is CASSQDQRGTEAFF. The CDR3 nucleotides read TGTGCCAGCAGCCAAGATCAAAGGGGCACTGAAGCTTTCTTT.

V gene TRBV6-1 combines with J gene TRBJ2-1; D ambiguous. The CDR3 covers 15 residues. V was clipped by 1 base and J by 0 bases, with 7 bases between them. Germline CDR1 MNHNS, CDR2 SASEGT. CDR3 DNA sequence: TGTGCCAGCAGTGAAGACTTTACCTCCTACAATGAGCAGTTCTTC. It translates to CASSEDFTSYNEQFF.

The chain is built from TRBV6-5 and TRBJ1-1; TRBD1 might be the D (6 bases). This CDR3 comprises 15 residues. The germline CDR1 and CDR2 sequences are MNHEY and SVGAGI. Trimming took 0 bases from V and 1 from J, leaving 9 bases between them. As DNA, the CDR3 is TGTGCCAGCAGTTACTCGACCAGGGGGAACACTGAAGCTTTCTTT. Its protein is CASSYSTRGNTEAFF.

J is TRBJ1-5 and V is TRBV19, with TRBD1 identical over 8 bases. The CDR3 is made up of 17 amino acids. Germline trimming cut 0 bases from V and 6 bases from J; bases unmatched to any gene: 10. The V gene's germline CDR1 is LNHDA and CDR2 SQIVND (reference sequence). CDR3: CASSIDDIGTGFQPQHF. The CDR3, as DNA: TGTGCCAGTAGTATAGATGATATCGGGACAGGATTTCAGCCCCAGCATTTT.

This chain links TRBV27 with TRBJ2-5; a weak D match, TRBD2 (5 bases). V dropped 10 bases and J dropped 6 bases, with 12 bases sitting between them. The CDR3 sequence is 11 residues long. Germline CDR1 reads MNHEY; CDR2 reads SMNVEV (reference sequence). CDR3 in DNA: TGTGCCACCCGGGGAAGGCAGACCCAGTACTTC. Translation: CATRGRQTQYF.

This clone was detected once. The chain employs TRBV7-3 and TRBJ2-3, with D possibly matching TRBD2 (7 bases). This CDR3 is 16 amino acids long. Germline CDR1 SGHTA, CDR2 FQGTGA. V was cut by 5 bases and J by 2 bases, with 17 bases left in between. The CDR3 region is CASSPEGGGNTDTQYF. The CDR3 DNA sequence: TGTGCCAGCAGCCCGGAAGGGGGGGGCAACACAGATACGCAGTATTTT. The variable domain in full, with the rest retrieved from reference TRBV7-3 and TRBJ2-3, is GAGVSQTPSNKVTEKGKYVELRCDPISGHTALYWYRQSLGQGPEFLIYFQGTGAADDSGLPNDRFFAVRPEGSVSTLKIQRTERGDSAVYLCASSPEGGGNTDTQYFGPGTRLTVL.

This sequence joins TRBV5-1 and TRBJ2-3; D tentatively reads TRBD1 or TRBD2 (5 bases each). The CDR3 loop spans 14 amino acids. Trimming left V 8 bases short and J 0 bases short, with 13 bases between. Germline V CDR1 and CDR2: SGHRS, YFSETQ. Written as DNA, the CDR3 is TGCGCCAGTTCGGCCCGGGACAGCACAGATACGCAGTATTTT. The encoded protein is CASSARDSTDTQYF.

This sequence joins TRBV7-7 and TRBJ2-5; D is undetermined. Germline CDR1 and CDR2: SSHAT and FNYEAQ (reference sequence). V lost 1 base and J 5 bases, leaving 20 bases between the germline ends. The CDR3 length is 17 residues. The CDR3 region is CASSLVRRPGLGETQYF. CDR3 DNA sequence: TGTGCCAGCAGCTTAGTTCGGCGGCCCGGGCTAGGGGAGACCCAGTACTTC.

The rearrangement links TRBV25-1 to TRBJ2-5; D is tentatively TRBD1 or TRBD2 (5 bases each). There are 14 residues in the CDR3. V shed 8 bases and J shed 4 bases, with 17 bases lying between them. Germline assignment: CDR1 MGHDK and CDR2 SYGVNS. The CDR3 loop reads CASQGPPRGETQYF. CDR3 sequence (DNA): TGTGCCAGCCAGGGACCTCCCCGTGGAGAGACCCAGTACTTC.

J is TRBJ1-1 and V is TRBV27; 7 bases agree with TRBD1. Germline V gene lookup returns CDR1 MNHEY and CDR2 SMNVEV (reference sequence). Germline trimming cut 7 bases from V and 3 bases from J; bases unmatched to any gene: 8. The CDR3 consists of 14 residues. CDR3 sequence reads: CASTPTGFDTEAFF. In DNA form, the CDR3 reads TGTGCCAGCACTCCGACAGGGTTTGACACTGAAGCTTTCTTT.

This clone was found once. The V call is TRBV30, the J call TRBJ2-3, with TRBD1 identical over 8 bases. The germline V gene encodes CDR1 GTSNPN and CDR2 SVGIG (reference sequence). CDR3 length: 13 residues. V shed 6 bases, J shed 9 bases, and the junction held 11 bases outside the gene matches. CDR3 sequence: CACPDRGFTTQYF. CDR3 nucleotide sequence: TGTGCCTGTCCCGACAGGGGTTTCACGACGCAGTATTTT.

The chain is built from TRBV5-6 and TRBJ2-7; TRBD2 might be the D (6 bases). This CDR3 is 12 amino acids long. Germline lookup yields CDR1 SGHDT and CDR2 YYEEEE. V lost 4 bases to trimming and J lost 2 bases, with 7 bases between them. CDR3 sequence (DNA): TGTGCCAGCAGCCGCGGGGCCTACGAGCAGTACTTC. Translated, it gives CASSRGAYEQYF.

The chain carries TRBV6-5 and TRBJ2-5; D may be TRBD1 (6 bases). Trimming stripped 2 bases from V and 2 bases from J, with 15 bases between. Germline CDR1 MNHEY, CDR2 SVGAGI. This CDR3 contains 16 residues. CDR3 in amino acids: CASSYQQTDRQETQYF. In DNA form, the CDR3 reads TGTGCCAGCAGTTACCAACAAACGGACAGACAAGAGACCCAGTACTTC.

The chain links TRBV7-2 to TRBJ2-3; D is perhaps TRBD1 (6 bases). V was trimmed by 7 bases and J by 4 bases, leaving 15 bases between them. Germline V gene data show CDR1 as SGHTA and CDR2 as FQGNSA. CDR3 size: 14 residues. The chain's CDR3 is CASTTEQGADTQYF. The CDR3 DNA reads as TGTGCCAGCACCACGGAACAGGGAGCAGATACGCAGTATTTT.

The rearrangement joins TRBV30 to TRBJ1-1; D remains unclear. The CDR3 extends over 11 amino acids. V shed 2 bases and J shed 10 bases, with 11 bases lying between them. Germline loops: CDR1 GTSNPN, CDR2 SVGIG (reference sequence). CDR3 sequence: CAWSPGDGAFF. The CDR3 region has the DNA TGTGCCTGGAGTCCGGGAGATGGAGCTTTCTTT.